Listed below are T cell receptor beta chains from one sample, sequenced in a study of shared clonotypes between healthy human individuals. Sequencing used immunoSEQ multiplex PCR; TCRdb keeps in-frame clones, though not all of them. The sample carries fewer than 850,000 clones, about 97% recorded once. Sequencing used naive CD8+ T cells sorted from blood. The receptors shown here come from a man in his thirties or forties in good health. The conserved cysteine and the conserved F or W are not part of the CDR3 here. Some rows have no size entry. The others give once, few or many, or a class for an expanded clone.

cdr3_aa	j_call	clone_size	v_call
ASSPGLEAGGTGELF	TRBJ2-2	-	TRBV5-1
ASSGRANNEQF	TRBJ2-1	once	TRBV10-2
ASSLAPLTSYEQY	TRBJ2-7	-	TRBV11-2
AWDGLAGTYNEQF	TRBJ2-1	-	TRBV30
ASSSRDSPLYEQY	TRBJ2-7	-	TRBV27
ASSSLLAGEGYEQY	TRBJ2-7	-	TRBV7-9
ASSSGPLSEQY	TRBJ2-7	-	TRBV7-6
ASSLNSGGYNEQF	TRBJ2-1	-	TRBV27
ASSLFTGRSYEQY	TRBJ2-7	-	TRBV5-5
ASSLATSGSYNEQF	TRBJ2-1	-	TRBV7-9